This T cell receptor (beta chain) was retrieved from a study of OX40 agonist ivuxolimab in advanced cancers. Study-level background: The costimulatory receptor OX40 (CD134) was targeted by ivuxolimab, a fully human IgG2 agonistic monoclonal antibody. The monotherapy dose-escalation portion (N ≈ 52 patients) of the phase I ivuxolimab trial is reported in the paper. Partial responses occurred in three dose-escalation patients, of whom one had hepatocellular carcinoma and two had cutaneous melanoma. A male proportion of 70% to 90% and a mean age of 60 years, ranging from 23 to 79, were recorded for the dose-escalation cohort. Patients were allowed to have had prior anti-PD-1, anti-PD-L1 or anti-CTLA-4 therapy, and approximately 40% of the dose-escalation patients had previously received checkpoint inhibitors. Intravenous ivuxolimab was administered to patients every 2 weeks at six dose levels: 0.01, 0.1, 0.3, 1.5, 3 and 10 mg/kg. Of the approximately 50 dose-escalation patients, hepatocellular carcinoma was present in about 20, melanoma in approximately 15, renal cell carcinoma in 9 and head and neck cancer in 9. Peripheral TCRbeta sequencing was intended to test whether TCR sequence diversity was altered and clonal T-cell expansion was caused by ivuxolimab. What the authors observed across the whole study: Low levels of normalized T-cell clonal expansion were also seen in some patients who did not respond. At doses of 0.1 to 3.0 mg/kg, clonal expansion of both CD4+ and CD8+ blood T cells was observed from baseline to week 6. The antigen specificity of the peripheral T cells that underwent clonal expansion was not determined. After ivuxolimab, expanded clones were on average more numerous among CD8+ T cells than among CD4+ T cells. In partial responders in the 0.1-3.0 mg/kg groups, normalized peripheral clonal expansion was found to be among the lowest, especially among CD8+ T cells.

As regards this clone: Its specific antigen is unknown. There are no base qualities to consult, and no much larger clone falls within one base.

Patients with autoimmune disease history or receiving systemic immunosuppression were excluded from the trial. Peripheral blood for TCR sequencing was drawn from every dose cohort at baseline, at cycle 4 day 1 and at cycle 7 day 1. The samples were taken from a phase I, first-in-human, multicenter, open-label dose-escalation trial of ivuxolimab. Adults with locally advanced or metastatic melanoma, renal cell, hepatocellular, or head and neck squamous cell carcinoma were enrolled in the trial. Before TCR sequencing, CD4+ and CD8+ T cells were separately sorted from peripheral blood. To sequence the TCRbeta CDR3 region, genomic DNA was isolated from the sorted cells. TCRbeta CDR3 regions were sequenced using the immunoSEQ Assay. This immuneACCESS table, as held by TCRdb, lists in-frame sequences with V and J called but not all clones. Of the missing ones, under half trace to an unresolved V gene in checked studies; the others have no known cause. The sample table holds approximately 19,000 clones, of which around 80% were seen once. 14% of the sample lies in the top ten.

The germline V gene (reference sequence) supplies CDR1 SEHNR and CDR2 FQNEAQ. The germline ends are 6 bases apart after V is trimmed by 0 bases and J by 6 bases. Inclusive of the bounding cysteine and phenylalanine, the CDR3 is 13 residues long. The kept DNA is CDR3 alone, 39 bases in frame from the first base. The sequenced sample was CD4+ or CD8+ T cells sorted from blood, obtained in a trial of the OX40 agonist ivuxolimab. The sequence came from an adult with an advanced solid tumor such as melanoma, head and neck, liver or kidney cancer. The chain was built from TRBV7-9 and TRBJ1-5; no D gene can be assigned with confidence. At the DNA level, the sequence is TGTGCCAGCAGCTTAGCCCGGGGTCAGCCCCAGCATTTT. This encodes CASSLARGQPQHF.